This T cell receptor beta chain was profiled in a study of CD8+ T cells in alopecia areata. Trimming left V 7 bases short and J 2 bases short, with 15 bases between. CDR1 is SNHLY and CDR2 is FYNNEI in the germline V gene. This CDR3 contains 15 residues. TCR sequencing used cDNA made by reverse transcription of extracted RNA. Assay used: immunoSEQ multiplex PCR; TCRdb lists only in-frame clones, some missing. Of 90,000 to 100,000 clones listed, roughly 41% were seen once; the top ten hold approximately 1.2%. This clone has a handful of counts. The sequencing sample was made of CD4+ T cells sorted from blood. This chain links TRBV2 with TRBJ1-5; D is unclear. This receptor was obtained from a human donor with alopecia areata. The CDR3 is CASTGGNLGNQPQHF. In nucleotides, the CDR3 is TGTGCCAGCACGGGAGGGAATTTGGGCAATCAGCCCCAGCATTTT.